This record concerns one TCR beta chain sequence. Its antigen is still unknown. The data originate from a study of CD8+ T cells in alopecia areata. Overall study findings and caveats: Among the 100 top clones, expanded CD8+ clones, like scalp clonality, were significantly decreased by tofacitinib.

RNA extraction and reverse transcription yielded cDNA as sequencing template. The data were produced by immunoSEQ multiplex PCR, yet TCRdb's version contains in-frame clones alone and is incomplete. The data show about 160,000 clones, about three fifths seen once. Treatment of the sample: oral pan-JAK inhibitor, 5-10 mg twice daily. From alopecia areata patients, lesional scalp punch biopsies and peripheral blood were collected. Investigators sorted PBMCs to obtain both CD4+ and CD8+ T cells. This receptor was identified in a human donor with alopecia areata. The starting material was CD4+ T cells sorted from blood, obtained at week 4, from a patient treated with tofacitinib.

CDR3 sequence reads: CSGGTGLNYGYTF. The DNA for the CDR3 is TGCAGCGGTGGGACAGGTCTTAACTATGGCTACACCTTC. The V gene is TRBV29-1, the J gene TRBJ1-2; 8 nucleotides line up with TRBD1. Germline CDR1 reads SQVTM; CDR2 reads ANQGSEA. The length of the CDR3 is 13 residues. The J segment lost 1 base and the V segment lost 7 bases, leaving 5 bases of the junction unmatched.